The 2 T cell receptor beta chains below come from one sample, sequenced in a study of shared T cell receptors in the human thymus. The table came from immunoSEQ multiplex PCR; TCRdb's copy has only in-frame clones and leaves some out. The top ten clones hold approximately 0.0097% of a sample with hundreds of thousands of clones, approximately 89% of them seen once. The same sample was also studied in work on human thymus T cells.

Input material: thymocytes. The receptors shown here come from a boy younger than two with a congenital heart defect.

CDR3 bases: TGTGCCAGCAGCCGTTACTCCCGGGGCACCGGGGAGCTGTTTTTT. Its translation: CASSRYSRGTGELFF. The chain has TRBV6-5 and TRBJ2-2; tentatively, D is TRBD2 (5 bases). CDR1 is MNHEY, CDR2 SVGAGI, per germline. V was clipped by 6 bases and J by 4 bases, with 15 bases between them. The CDR3 is 15 residues long.

The V gene is TRBV5-6, the J gene TRBJ2-1; D unresolved. From germline, CDR1 is SGHDT and CDR2 YYEEEE. CDR3 length: 13 amino acids. Trimming stripped 0 bases from V and 5 bases from J, with 6 bases between. DNA for the CDR3: TGTGCCAGCAGCTTGGGATCAGACAATGAGCAGTTCTTC. Translation: CASSLGSDNEQFF.